A selection of T cell receptor beta chains follows, all from one sample in a study of T and B cells in COVID-19 patients. A single record per CDR3 protein comes from TCRdb applying MiXCR to the multiplex PCR reads. The sample has approximately 15,000 distinct CDR3 sequences, about 29% seen once. The sequenced sample was blood. These receptor sequences come from a human donor who had recovered from COVID-19. Each CDR3 is given with its conserved first and last residue. The order of the fields is V gene, CDR3 length, D gene, clone size, J gene, CDR3 protein, CDR3 DNA. D genes are given only for firm matches. Clone size appears in some rows only: once, few, many, or a class for an expanded clone.

V gene: TRBV4-3
CDR3 length: 14
D gene: -
clone size: -
J gene: TRBJ1-3
CDR3 protein: CASSQVGEGDTIYF
CDR3 DNA: TGTGCCAGCAGCCAAGTGGGGGAGGGGGACACCATATATTTT

V gene: TRBV27
CDR3 length: 13
D gene: TRBD1
clone size: few
J gene: TRBJ1-5
CDR3 protein: CASSPQGSQPQHF
CDR3 DNA: TGTGCCAGCAGTCCACAGGGGAGTCAGCCCCAGCATTTT

V gene: TRBV24-1
CDR3 length: 14
D gene: TRBD2
clone size: few
J gene: TRBJ2-1
CDR3 protein: CATSEPGGINEQFF
CDR3 DNA: TGTGCCACCAGTGAGCCCGGGGGGATCAATGAGCAGTTCTTC

V gene: TRBV5-1
CDR3 length: 14
D gene: -
clone size: -
J gene: TRBJ1-1
CDR3 protein: CASSLDILNTEAFF
CDR3 DNA: TGCGCCAGCAGCTTGGACATCTTGAACACTGAAGCTTTCTTT

V gene: TRBV6-5
CDR3 length: 15
D gene: -
clone size: medium-sized
J gene: TRBJ2-7
CDR3 protein: CASSYSNGGSYEQYF
CDR3 DNA: TGTGCCAGCAGTTACTCGAACGGGGGATCCTACGAGCAGTACTTC

V gene: TRBV4-3
CDR3 length: 14
D gene: TRBD2
clone size: -
J gene: TRBJ2-3
CDR3 protein: CASSQQRESDTQYF
CDR3 DNA: TGCGCCAGCAGCCAGCAGCGGGAGTCAGATACGCAGTATTTT

V gene: TRBV27
CDR3 length: 14
D gene: TRBD1
clone size: -
J gene: TRBJ1-5
CDR3 protein: CASAGRGPAQPQHF
CDR3 DNA: TGTGCCAGCGCGGGCAGGGGGCCTGCTCAGCCCCAGCATTTT

V gene: TRBV24-1
CDR3 length: 15
D gene: TRBD1
clone size: -
J gene: TRBJ2-2
CDR3 protein: CATSEPTGETGELFF
CDR3 DNA: TGTGCCACCAGTGAGCCGACAGGGGAAACCGGGGAGCTGTTTTTT

V gene: TRBV12-3/TRBV12-4
CDR3 length: 14
D gene: -
clone size: few
J gene: TRBJ2-5
CDR3 protein: CASSLDGPQETQYF
CDR3 DNA: TGTGCCAGCAGTTTAGACGGACCCCAAGAGACCCAGTACTTC

V gene: TRBV27
CDR3 length: 13
D gene: -
clone size: -
J gene: TRBJ1-1
CDR3 protein: CASSLWTNTEAFF
CDR3 DNA: TGTGCCAGCAGTTTGTGGACCAACACTGAAGCTTTCTTT

V gene: TRBV19
CDR3 length: 16
D gene: TRBD2
clone size: medium-sized
J gene: TRBJ2-1
CDR3 protein: CASSRLAGNSYNEQFF
CDR3 DNA: TGTGCCAGTAGTAGACTAGCGGGAAACTCCTACAATGAGCAGTTCTTC

V gene: TRBV6-5
CDR3 length: 11
D gene: -
clone size: -
J gene: TRBJ2-3
CDR3 protein: CASGQTDTQYF
CDR3 DNA: TGTGCCAGTGGGCAGACAGATACGCAGTATTTT